What follows describes a single TCR beta chain. The CDR3 runs to 13 residues. Germline V lookup: CDR1 SGHNT, CDR2 YENEEA. V dropped 5 bases and J dropped 2 bases, with 9 bases sitting between them. Sequencing was performed with immunoSEQ multiplex PCR; in TCRdb, only in-frame clones are kept and a portion is missing. Of 240,000 or so clones listed, 86% were seen once; the top ten hold around 2.1%. The source of the sample is a study of blood T cell repertoires in COVID-19. This chain connects TRBV11-3 to TRBJ2-5, with D maybe TRBD2 (6 bases). Sample: PBMCs or T cells enriched from blood (not recorded which). The receptor was derived from a woman aged 50 to 60 who had recovered from COVID-19. CDR3 loop: CASSRGTQETQYF. DNA of the CDR3: TGTGCCAGCAGCCGGGGGACGCAAGAGACCCAGTACTTC.